This TCR beta chain was found in a study of regulatory T cells in long-lasting Graves disease. CDR1 and CDR2 from the germline V gene are KGHSH and LQKENI. This CDR3 comprises 15 residues. V trimming: 3 bases; J trimming: 6 bases; junction bases outside the gene matches: 7. Time point specified: newly diagnosed GD, antithyroid drugs for less than 3 months. The TCR library was prepared using RNA isolated from PBMCs. This clonotype was counted ten times or more. Relying on iRepertoire HTBI primers and Arm-PCR of CDR3 regions, the team built TCR beta libraries. TCRdb used MiXCR to reprocess the multiplex PCR reads, holding one entry per CDR3 protein. The sample carries roughly 350,000 distinct CDR3 sequences, over 15% recorded once. These records were also assigned to another study, of T cells in Graves' hyperthyroidism and ophthalmopathy.

This sequence joins TRBV18 and TRBJ1-5; 8 bases agree with TRBD1. This clonotype originated in a man aged 40-55 years with Graves disease. The specimen was peripheral blood mononuclear cells (PBMCs), collected at new diagnosis, from a patient treated with antithyroid drugs. The CDR3 spells CASSPTQGEGQPQHF. In DNA form, the CDR3 reads TGTGCCAGCTCACCGACACAGGGGGAGGGTCAGCCCCAGCATTTT.